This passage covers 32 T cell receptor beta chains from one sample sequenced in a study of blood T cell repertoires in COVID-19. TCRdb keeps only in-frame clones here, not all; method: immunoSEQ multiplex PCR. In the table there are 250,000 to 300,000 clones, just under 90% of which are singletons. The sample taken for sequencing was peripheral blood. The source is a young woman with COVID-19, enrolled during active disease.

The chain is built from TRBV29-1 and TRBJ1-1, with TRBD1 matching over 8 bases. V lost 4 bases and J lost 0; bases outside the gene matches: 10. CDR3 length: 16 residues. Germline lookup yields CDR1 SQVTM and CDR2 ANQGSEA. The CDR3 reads CSVGGQGPKLNTEAFF. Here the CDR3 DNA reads TGCAGCGTTGGCGGACAGGGACCTAAATTGAACACTGAAGCTTTCTTT. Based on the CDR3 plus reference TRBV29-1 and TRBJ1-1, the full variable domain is SAVISQKPSRDICQRGTSLTIQCQVDSQVTMMFWYRQQPGQSLTLIATANQGSEATYESGFVIDKFPISRPNLTFSTLTVSNMSPEDSSIYLCSVGGQGPKLNTEAFFGQGTRLTVV.

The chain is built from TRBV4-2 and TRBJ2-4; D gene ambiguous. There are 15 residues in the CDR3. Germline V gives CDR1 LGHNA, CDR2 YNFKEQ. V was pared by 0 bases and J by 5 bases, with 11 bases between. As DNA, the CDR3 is TGTGCCAGCAGCCAAGAAGTCGCCAGGCAAAACATTCAGTACTTC. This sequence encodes CASSQEVARQNIQYF.

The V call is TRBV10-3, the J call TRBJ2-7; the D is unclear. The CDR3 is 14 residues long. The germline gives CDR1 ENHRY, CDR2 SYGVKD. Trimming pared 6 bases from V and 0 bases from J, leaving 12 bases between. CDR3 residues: CAISFSWSSYEQYF. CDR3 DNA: TGTGCCATCAGCTTTTCATGGAGCTCCTACGAGCAGTACTTC.

The CDR3 reads CASSSSAAGVGETQYF. The CDR3 coding sequence is TGTGCCAGCAGCTCCAGCGCGGCGGGGGTTGGAGAGACCCAGTACTTC. The chain links TRBV27 to TRBJ2-5; 7 positions match TRBD2. In germline, CDR1 is MNHEY, CDR2 SMNVEV (reference sequence). V shed 6 bases and J 4 bases; nucleotides not matched to a gene: 14. This CDR3 has 16 amino acids.

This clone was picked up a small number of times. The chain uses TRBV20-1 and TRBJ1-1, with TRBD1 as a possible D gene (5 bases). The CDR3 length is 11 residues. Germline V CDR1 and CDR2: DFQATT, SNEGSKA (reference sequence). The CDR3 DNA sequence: TGCAGGATGACAGAAAACACTGAAGCTTTCTTT. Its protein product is CRMTENTEAFF.

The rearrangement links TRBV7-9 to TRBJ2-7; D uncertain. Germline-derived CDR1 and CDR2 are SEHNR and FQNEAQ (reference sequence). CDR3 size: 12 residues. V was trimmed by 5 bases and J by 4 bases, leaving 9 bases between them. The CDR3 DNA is TGTGCCAGCAGCGGCCGATCGTACGAGCAGTACTTC. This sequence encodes CASSGRSYEQYF. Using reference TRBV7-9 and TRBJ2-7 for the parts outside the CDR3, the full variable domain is DTGVSQNPRHKITKRGQNVTFRCDPISEHNRLYWYRQTLGQGPEFLTYFQNEAQLEKSRLLSDRFSAERPKGSFSTLEIQRTEQGDSAMYLCASSGRSYEQYFGPGTRLTVT.

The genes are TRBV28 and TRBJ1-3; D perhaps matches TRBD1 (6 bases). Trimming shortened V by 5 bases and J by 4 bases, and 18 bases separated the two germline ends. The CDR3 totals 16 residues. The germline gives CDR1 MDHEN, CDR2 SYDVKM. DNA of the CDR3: TGTGCCAGCAGTCTCCCCCGGACAGCGCTCGGAAACACCATATATTTT. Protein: CASSLPRTALGNTIYF. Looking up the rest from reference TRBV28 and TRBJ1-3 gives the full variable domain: DVKVTQSSRYLVKRTGEKVFLECVQDMDHENMFWYRQDPGLGLRLIYFSYDVKMKEKGDIPEGYSVSREKKERFSLILESASTNQTSMYLCASSLPRTALGNTIYFGEGSWLTVV.

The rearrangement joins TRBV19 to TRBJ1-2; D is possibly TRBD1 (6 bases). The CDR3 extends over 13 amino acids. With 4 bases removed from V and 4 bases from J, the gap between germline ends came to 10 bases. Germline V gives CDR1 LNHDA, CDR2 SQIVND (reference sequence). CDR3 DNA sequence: TGTGCCAGTAGTACGACAGGAGTCTATGGCTACACCTTC. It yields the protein CASSTTGVYGYTF.

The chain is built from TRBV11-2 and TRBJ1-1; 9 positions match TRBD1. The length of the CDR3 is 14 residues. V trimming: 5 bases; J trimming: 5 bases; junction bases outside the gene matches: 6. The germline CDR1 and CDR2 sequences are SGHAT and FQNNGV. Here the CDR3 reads CASSPQGANTEAFF. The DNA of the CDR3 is TGTGCCAGCAGCCCACAGGGGGCGAATACTGAAGCTTTCTTT.

The DNA of the CDR3 is TGCAGCGTTAAACAGTCCCTTAACTATGGCTACACCTTC. Its translation is CSVKQSLNYGYTF. The chain recombines TRBV29-1 with TRBJ1-2; no firm D call. Trimming shortened V by 5 bases and J by 1 base, and 11 bases separated the two germline ends. CDR1 and CDR2 from the germline V gene are SQVTM and ANQGSEA. CDR3 length equals 13 residues.

Here the CDR3 reads CASRMSQLRGLELFF. CDR3 DNA: TGTGCCAGCAGGATGAGCCAGCTCCGAGGATTGGAACTGTTTTTT. This chain links TRBV6-5 with TRBJ1-4; no reliable D call. The germline CDR1 and CDR2 sequences are MNHEY and SVGAGI. The CDR3 sequence is 15 residues long. The V end lost 6 bases, the J end lost 12 bases, and 23 bases lay between the germline ends.

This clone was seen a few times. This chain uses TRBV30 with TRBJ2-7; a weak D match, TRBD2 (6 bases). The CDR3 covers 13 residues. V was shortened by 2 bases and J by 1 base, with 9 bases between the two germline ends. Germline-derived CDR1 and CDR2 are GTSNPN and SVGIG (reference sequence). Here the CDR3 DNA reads TGTGCCTGGAGTTTGGGAGGTTCCTACGAGCAGTACTTC. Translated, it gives CAWSLGGSYEQYF.

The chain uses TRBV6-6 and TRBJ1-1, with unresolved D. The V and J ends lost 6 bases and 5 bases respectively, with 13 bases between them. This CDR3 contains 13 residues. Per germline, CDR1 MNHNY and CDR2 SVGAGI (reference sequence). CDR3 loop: CASRPRGRTEAFF. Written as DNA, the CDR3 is TGTGCCAGCAGACCACGGGGAAGGACTGAAGCTTTCTTT.

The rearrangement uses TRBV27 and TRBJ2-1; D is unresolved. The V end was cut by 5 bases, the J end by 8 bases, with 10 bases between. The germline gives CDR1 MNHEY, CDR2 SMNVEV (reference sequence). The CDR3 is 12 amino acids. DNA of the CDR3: TGTGCCAGCAGTCCTAACCCTCATGAGCAGTTCTTC. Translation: CASSPNPHEQFF.

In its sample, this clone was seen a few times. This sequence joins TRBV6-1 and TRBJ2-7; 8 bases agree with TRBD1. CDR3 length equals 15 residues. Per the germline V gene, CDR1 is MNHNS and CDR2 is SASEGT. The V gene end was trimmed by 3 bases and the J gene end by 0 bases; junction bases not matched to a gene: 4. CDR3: CASSDATGGSYEQYF. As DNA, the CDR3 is TGTGCCAGCAGTGATGCTACAGGGGGCTCCTACGAGCAGTACTTC.

For the CDR3, the DNA is TGTGCCAGCGAAGGACAGGGGTTCGATTCACCCCTCCACTTT. This sequence encodes CASEGQGFDSPLHF. The chain recombines TRBV2 with TRBJ1-6; 9 bases match TRBD1. The CDR3 sequence is 14 residues long. Germline assignment: CDR1 SNHLY and CDR2 FYNNEI. The V gene end was trimmed by 8 bases and the J gene end by 8 bases; junction bases not matched to a gene: 7.

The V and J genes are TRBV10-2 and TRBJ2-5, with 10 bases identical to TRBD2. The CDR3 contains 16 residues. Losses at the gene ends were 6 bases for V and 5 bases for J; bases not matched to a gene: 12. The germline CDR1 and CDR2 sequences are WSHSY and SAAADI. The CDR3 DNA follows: TGCGCCAGCAGCGCCATAGCGGGGGGATTTCGGGAGACCCAGTACTTC. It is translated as CASSAIAGGFRETQYF.

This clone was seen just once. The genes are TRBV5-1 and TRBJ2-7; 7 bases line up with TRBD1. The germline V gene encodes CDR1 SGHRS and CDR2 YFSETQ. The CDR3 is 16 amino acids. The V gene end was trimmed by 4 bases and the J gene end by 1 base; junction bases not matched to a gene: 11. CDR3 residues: CASSPLDRRRSYEQYF. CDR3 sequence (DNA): TGCGCCAGCAGCCCGTTGGACAGGCGGAGGTCCTACGAGCAGTACTTC.

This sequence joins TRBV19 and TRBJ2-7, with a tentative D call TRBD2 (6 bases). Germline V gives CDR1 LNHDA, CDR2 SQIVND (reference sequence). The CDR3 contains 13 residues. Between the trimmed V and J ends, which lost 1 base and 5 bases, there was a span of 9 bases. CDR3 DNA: TGTGCCAGTAGTATAGCGGGGGACCACGAGCAGTACTTC. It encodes CASSIAGDHEQYF. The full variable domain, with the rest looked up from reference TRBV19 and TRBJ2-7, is DGGITQSPKYLFRKEGQNVTLSCEQNLNHDAMYWYRQDPGQGLRLIYYSQIVNDFQKGDIAEGYSVSREKKESFPLTVTSAQKNPTAFYLCASSIAGDHEQYFGPGTRLTVT.

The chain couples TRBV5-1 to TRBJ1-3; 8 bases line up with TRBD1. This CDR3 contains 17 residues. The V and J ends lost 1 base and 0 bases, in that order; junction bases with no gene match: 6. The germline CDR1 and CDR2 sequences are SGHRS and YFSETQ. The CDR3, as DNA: TGCGCCAGCAGCTTGAAAGGGACAGGACTCTCTGGAAACACCATATATTTT. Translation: CASSLKGTGLSGNTIYF.

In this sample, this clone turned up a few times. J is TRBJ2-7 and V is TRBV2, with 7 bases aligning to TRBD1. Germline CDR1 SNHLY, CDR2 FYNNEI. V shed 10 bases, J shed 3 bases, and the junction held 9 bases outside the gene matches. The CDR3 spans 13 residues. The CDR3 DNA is TGTGCCACCCTGTCGGGACAGTACTACGAGCAGTACTTC. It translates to CATLSGQYYEQYF.

The CDR3 DNA is TGTGCCAGTATCCCCAGCGGGGGGAATATATACAATGAGCAGTTCTTC. Residues: CASIPSGGNIYNEQFF. J is TRBJ2-1 and V is TRBV19, with 9 bases identical to TRBD2. The V gene's germline CDR1 is LNHDA and CDR2 SQIVND (reference sequence). V lost 7 bases, J lost 4 bases, and 11 bases stayed unmatched. The CDR3 runs 16 residues.

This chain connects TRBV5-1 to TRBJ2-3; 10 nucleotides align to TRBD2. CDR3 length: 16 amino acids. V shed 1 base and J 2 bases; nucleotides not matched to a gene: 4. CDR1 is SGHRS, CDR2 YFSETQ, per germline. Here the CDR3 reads CASSLIAGGNTDTQYF. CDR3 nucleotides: TGCGCCAGCAGCTTGATAGCGGGGGGCAACACAGATACGCAGTATTTT.

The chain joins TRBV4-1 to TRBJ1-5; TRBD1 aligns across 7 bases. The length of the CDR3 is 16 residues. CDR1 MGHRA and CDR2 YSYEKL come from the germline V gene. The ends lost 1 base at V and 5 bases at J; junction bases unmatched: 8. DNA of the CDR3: TGCGCCAGCAGCCAAGGAAACAGGGGAACGTATCAGCCCCAGCATTTT. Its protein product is CASSQGNRGTYQPQHF.

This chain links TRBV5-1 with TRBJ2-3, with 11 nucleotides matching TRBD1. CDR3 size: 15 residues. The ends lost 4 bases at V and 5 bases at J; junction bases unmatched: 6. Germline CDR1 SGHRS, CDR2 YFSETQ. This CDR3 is CASSKGQGGGDTQYF. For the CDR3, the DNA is TGCGCCAGCAGCAAGGGACAGGGGGGAGGAGATACGCAGTATTTT.

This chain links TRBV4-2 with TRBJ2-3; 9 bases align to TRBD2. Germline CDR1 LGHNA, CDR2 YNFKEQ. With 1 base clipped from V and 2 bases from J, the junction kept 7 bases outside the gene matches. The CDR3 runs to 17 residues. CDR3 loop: CASSQAPSGGNTDTQYF. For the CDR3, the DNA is TGTGCCAGCAGCCAAGCCCCGAGCGGGGGGAACACAGATACGCAGTATTTT.

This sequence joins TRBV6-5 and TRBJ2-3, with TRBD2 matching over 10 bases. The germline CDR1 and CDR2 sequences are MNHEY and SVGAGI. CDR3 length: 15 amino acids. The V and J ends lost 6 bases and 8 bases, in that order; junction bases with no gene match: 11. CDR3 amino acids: CASSLTGIAGGTQYF. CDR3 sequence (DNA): TGTGCCAGCAGCCTAACGGGAATAGCGGGGGGTACGCAGTATTTT.

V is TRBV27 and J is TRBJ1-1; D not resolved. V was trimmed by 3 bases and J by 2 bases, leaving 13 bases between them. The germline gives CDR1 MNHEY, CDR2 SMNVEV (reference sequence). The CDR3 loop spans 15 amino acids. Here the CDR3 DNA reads TGTGCCAGCAGTTTGGATCGAACGGGAAACACTGAAGCTTTCTTT. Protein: CASSLDRTGNTEAFF.

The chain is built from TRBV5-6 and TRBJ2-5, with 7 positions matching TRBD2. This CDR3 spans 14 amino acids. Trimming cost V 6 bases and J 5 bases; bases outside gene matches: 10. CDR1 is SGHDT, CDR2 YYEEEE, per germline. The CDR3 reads CASITSAFFETQYF. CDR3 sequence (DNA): TGTGCCAGCATAACTAGCGCTTTTTTTGAGACCCAGTACTTC.

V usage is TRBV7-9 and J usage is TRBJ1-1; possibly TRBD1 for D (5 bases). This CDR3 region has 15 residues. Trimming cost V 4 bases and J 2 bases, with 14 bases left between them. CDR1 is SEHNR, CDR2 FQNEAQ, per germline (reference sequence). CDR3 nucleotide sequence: TGTGCCAGCAGCTCACACAGGCCTCGAAACACTGAAGCTTTCTTT. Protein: CASSSHRPRNTEAFF.

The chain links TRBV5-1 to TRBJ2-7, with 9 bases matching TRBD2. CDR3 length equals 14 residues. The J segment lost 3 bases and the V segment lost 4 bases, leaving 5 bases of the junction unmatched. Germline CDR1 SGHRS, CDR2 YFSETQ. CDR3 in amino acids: CASSAASGDYEQYF. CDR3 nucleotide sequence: TGCGCCAGCAGCGCGGCTAGCGGGGACTACGAGCAGTACTTC.

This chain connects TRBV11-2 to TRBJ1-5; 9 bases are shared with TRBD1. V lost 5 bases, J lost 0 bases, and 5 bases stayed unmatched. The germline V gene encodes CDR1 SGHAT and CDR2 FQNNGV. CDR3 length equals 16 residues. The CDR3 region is CASSRGQGPSNQPQHF. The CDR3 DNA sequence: TGTGCCAGCAGCCGCGGACAGGGGCCTAGCAATCAGCCCCAGCATTTT.